Presented here are 16 T cell receptor beta chains from one specimen sequenced in a study of T cells after yellow fever vaccination. TCRdb fed the 5' RACE reads into MiXCR, producing one record per CDR3 protein. The sample lists 300,000 or so distinct CDR3 sequences; around 4.1% were seen once. The sequenced sample was PBMCs, obtained 5 days after the yellow fever booster vaccination. The receptors originated from a man aged 18 to 29 who received the YFV17D yellow fever vaccine.

This clonotype was observed a handful of times. The CDR3 sequence: CASSRFSGGSTDTQYF. CDR3 coding DNA: TGTGCCAGCAGCCGATTTAGCGGGGGGAGCACAGATACGCAGTATTTT. The V gene is TRBV7-6, the J gene TRBJ2-3; 10 nucleotides match TRBD2. With V trimmed by 5 bases and J by 0 bases, 5 bases remained unmatched. CDR3 length equals 16 residues. In germline, CDR1 is SGHVS, CDR2 FNYEAQ. The whole variable domain, remainder taken from reference TRBV7-6 and TRBJ2-3, is GAGVSQSPRYKVTKRGQDVALRCDPISGHVSLYWYRQALGQGPEFLTYFNYEAQQDKSGLPNDRFSAERPEGSISTLTIQRTEQRDSAMYRCASSRFSGGSTDTQYFGPGTRLTVL.

This clonotype has at least ten counts. J is TRBJ2-5 and V is TRBV5-1; 7 nucleotides line up with TRBD2. The CDR3 totals 16 residues. With 3 bases clipped from V and 4 bases from J, the junction kept 12 bases outside the gene matches. Germline CDR1 reads SGHRS; CDR2 reads YFSETQ. CDR3 DNA sequence: TGCGCCAGCAGCTCCGGAGCTGGGCCGGGAGGAGAGACCCAGTACTTC. Translating gives CASSSGAGPGGETQYF.

In this sample, this clonotype turned up many times. The J gene is TRBJ2-7, the V gene TRBV5-6; tentatively, D is TRBD2 (6 bases). CDR1 is SGHDT and CDR2 is YYEEEE in the germline V gene. V dropped 3 bases and J dropped 2 bases, with 12 bases sitting between them. CDR3 length: 14 amino acids. CDR3 DNA: TGTGCCAGCAGCTCCACCGGGACTGCCTACGAGCAGTACTTC. It translates to CASSSTGTAYEQYF.

This clonotype came up a few times. The chain uses TRBV12-3 or TRBV12-4 and TRBJ2-5; D possibly corresponds to TRBD1 (6 bases). Trimming cost V 6 bases and J 5 bases, with 16 bases left between them. The CDR3 sequence is 14 residues long. CDR3 coding DNA: TGTGCCAGCAGGCCTTCCAGGGGAGCTGAGACCCAGTACTTC. Amino acids: CASRPSRGAETQYF.

Many counts were recorded for this clonotype. The chain uses TRBV5-1 and TRBJ1-1, with D perhaps matching TRBD1 (5 bases). Trimming took off 2 bases at V and 8 bases at J, with 16 bases between the two ends. CDR3 length equals 14 residues. In germline, CDR1 is SGHRS, CDR2 YFSETQ. CDR3 DNA: TGCGCCAGCAGCTTACCGGACACGCCGTACGAAGCTTTCTTT. It is translated as CASSLPDTPYEAFF.

This clonotype was seen many times. The chain carries TRBV7-9 and TRBJ2-2; 10 positions agree with TRBD1. Germline CDR1 SEHNR, CDR2 FQNEAQ (reference sequence). The CDR3 spans 16 residues. Germline trimming cut 8 bases from V and 4 bases from J; bases unmatched to any gene: 10. The CDR3 is CASWGQGSRFTGELFF. In DNA form, the CDR3 reads TGTGCCAGCTGGGGACAGGGGAGTCGGTTCACCGGGGAGCTGTTTTTT.

This clonotype has ten or more counts. The V gene is TRBV7-9, the J gene TRBJ1-1, with a possible D match to TRBD1 (6 bases). The CDR3 consists of 15 residues. V was pared by 5 bases and J by 1 base, with 14 bases between. In germline, CDR1 is SEHNR, CDR2 FQNEAQ (reference sequence). CDR3: CASSGGAGANTEAFF. In DNA, the CDR3 is TGTGCCAGCAGCGGGGGTGCAGGGGCGAACACTGAAGCTTTCTTT.

The chain couples TRBV19 to TRBJ2-1; 13 positions agree with TRBD2. V lost 4 bases to trimming and J lost 3 bases; unmatched junction nucleotides: 3. The V gene's germline CDR1 is LNHDA and CDR2 SQIVND (reference sequence). This CDR3 is 16 amino acids long. CDR3 in DNA: TGTGCCAGTAGTAGGACTAGCGGGGGACACTACAATGAGCAGTTCTTC. Translating gives CASSRTSGGHYNEQFF.

This clonotype showed up many times. J is TRBJ1-5 and V is TRBV29-1; weak D call: TRBD1 (5 bases). The CDR3 totals 15 residues. V was clipped by 6 bases and J by 2 bases, with 17 bases between them. Germline lookup yields CDR1 SQVTM and CDR2 ANQGSEA. CDR3 protein: CSVGIGASGNQPQHF. The CDR3 nucleotides are TGCAGCGTCGGGATCGGGGCTTCGGGCAATCAGCCCCAGCATTTT.

This clonotype showed up many times. The chain recombines TRBV2 with TRBJ2-1, with 7 bases matching TRBD2. Germline assignment: CDR1 SNHLY and CDR2 FYNNEI. The V gene end was trimmed by 2 bases and the J gene end by 8 bases; junction bases not matched to a gene: 9. This CDR3 contains 15 residues. The CDR3 DNA reads TGTGCCAGCAGTGAATCTCGCGGGGGTGTATATGAGCAGTTCTTC. Protein: CASSESRGGVYEQFF.

V and J are TRBV5-6 and TRBJ2-3; 12 bases fit TRBD2. The germline V gene has CDR1 SGHDT and CDR2 YYEEEE. The CDR3 totals 19 residues. With 10 bases clipped from V and 0 bases from J, the junction kept 18 bases outside the gene matches. The DNA for the CDR3 is TGTGCCCCATCCCGCGGGCTAGCGGGGGGGATAGCTAGCACAGATACGCAGTATTTT. Its protein is CAPSRGLAGGIASTDTQYF. The full variable domain, its missing parts supplied by reference TRBV5-6 and TRBJ2-3, is DAGVTQSPTHLIKTRGQQVTLRCSPKSGHDTVSWYQQALGQGPQFIFQYYEEEERQRGNFPDRFSGHQFPNYSSELNVNALLLGDSALYLCAPSRGLAGGIASTDTQYFGPGTRLTVL.

This clonotype was detected a few times. The chain links TRBV20-1 to TRBJ2-1; a weak D match, TRBD2 (7 bases). Germline V CDR1 and CDR2: DFQATT, SNEGSKA (reference sequence). This CDR3 contains 15 residues. The germline V and J ends were trimmed by 3 bases and 8 bases, with 20 bases remaining between them. In nucleotides, the CDR3 is TGCAGTGCTAGTGGTCTGACGGGGGGCGGGGATGAGCAGTTCTTC. This gives the protein CSASGLTGGGDEQFF.

The chain employs TRBV5-1 and TRBJ2-2; no reliable D call. The V end was cut by 0 bases, the J end by 4 bases, with 16 bases between. CDR1 and CDR2 (germline): SGHRS, YFSETQ. This CDR3 region has 17 residues. CDR3 amino acids: CASSLARSGRSTGELFF. The CDR3 nucleotides are TGCGCCAGCAGCTTGGCGCGTAGTGGCAGGAGCACCGGGGAGCTGTTTTTT. Full variable domain (outside the CDR3, taken from reference TRBV5-1 and TRBJ2-2): KAGVTQTPRYLIKTRGQQVTLSCSPISGHRSVSWYQQTPGQGLQFLFEYFSETQRNKGNFPGRFSGRQFSNSRSEMNVSTLELGDSALYLCASSLARSGRSTGELFFGEGSRLTVL.

The gene calls are TRBV6-5 and TRBJ2-7; D is perhaps TRBD1 (6 bases). V was cut by 6 bases and J by 5 bases, with 17 bases left in between. The CDR3 covers 14 residues. The germline V gene has CDR1 MNHEY and CDR2 SVGAGI. Written as DNA, the CDR3 is TGTGCCAGCAGAGCCCCCGGACAGTGGGACGAGCAGTACGTC. Amino acids: CASRAPGQWDEQYV.

The chain uses TRBV12-3 or TRBV12-4 and TRBJ1-1; maybe TRBD1 (6 bases). Trimming removed 6 bases from V and 0 bases from J, with 11 bases in between. This CDR3 spans 14 amino acids. The DNA for the CDR3 is TGTGCCAGCAGGGGACACCTTCTGAACACTGAAGCTTTCTTT. Its translation is CASRGHLLNTEAFF.

The rearrangement joins TRBV7-2 to TRBJ1-1; tentative D call: TRBD1 (6 bases). Between the trimmed V and J ends, which lost 10 bases and 0 bases, there was a span of 12 bases. CDR1 and CDR2 (germline): SGHTA, FQGNSA. The CDR3 has 13 residues. DNA of the CDR3: TGTGCCACCAGGGGAGGGGTGAACACTGAAGCTTTCTTT. It yields the protein CATRGGVNTEAFF.